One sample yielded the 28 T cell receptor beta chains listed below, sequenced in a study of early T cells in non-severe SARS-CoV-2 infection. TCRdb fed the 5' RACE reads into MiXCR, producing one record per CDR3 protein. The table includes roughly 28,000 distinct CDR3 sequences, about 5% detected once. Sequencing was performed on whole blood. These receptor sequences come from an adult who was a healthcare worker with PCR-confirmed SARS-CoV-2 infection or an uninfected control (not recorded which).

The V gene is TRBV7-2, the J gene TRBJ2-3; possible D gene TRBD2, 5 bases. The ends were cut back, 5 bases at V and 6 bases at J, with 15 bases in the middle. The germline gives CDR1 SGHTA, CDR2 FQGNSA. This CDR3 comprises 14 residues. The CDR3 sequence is CASSDLSGPDTQYF. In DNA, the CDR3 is TGTGCCAGCAGCGATCTGAGCGGTCCCGATACGCAGTATTTT.

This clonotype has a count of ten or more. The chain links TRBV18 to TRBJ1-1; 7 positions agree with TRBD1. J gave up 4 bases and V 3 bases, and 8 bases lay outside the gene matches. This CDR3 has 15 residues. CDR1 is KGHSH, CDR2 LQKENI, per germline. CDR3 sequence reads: CASSPPGTAITEAFF. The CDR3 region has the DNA TGTGCCAGCTCACCCCCCGGGACAGCCATCACTGAAGCTTTCTTT.

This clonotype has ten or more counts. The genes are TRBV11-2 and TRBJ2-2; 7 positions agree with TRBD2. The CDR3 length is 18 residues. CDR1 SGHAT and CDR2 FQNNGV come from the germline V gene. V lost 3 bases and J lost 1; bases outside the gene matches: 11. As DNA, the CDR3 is TGTGCCAGCAGCTTGAAACACCGACTAGCTTTGAACACCGGGGAGCTGTTTTTT. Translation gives CASSLKHRLALNTGELFF.

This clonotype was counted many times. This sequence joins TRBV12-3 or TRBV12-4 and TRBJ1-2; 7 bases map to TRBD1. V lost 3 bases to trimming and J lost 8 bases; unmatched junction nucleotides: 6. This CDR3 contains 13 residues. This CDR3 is CASSLETGIGYTF. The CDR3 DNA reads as TGTGCCAGCAGTTTGGAGACAGGGATCGGCTACACCTTC.

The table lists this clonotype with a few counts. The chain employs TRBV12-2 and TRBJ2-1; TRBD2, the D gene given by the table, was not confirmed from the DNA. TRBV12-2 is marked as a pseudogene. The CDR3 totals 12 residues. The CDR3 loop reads CAGAGLANEQFF. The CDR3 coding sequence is TGTGCAGGAGCGGGGCTAGCGAATGAGCAGTTCTTC.

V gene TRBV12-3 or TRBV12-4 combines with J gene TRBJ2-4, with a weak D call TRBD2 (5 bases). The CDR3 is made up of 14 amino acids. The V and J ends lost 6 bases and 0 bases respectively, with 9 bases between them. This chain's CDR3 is CASRGSLAKNIQYF. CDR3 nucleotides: TGTGCCAGCAGGGGGAGCCTAGCCAAAAACATTCAGTACTTC.

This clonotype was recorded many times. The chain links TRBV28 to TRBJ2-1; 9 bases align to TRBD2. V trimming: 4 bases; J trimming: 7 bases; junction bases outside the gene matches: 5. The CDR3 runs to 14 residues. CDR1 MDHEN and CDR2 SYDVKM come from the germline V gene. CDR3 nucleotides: TGTGCCAGCAGTTCAGCGGGAGGTAGGAATGAGCAGTTCTTC. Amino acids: CASSSAGGRNEQFF.

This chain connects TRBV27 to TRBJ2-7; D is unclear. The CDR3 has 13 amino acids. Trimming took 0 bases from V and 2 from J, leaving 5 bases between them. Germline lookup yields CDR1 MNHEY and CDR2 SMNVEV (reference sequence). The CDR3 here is CASSLSLTYEQYF. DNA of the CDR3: TGTGCCAGCAGTTTATCCCTCACCTACGAGCAGTACTTC.

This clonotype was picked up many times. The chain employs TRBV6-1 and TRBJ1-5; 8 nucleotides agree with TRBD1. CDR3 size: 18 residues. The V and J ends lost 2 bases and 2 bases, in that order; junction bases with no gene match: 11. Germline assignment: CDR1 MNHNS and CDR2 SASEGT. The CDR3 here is CASSEQGASTTRNQPQHF. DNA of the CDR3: TGTGCCAGCAGTGAACAGGGGGCATCAACTACTCGCAATCAGCCCCAGCATTTT.

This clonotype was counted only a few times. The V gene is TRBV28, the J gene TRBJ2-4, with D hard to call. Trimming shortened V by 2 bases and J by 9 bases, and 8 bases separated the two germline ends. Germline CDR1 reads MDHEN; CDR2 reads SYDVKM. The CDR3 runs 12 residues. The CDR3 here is CASSLGDVIQYF. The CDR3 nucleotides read TGTGCCAGCAGTTTAGGGGATGTCATTCAGTACTTC.

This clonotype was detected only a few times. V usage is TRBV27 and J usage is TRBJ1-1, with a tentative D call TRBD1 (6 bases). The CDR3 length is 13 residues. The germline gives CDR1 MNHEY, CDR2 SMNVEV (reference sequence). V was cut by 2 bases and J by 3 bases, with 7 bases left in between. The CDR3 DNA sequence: TGTGCCAGCAGTTTAGGACAGTACACTGAAGCTTTCTTT. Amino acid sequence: CASSLGQYTEAFF.

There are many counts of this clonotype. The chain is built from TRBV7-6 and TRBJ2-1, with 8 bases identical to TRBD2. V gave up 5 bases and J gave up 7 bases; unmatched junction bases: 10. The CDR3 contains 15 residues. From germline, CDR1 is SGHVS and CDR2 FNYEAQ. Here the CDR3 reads CASSRLNGGANEQFF. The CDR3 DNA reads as TGTGCCAGCAGCAGACTAAACGGGGGGGCAAATGAGCAGTTCTTC. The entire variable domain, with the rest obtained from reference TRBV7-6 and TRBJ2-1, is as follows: GAGVSQSPRYKVTKRGQDVALRCDPISGHVSLYWYRQALGQGPEFLTYFNYEAQQDKSGLPNDRFSAERPEGSISTLTIQRTEQRDSAMYRCASSRLNGGANEQFFGPGTRLTVL.

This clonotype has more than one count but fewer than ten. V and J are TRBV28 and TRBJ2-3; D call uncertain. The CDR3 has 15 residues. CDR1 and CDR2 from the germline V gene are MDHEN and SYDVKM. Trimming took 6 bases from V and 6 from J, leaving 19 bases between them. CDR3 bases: TGTGCCAGCAGGGTGGTGACCCTGAAAGGGGATACGCAGTATTTT. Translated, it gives CASRVVTLKGDTQYF.

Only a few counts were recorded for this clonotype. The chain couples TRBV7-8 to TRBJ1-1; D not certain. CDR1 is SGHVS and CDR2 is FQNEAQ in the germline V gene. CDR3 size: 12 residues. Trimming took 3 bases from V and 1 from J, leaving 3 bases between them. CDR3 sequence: CASSFTNTEAFF. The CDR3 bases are TGTGCCAGCAGCTTTACGAACACTGAAGCTTTCTTT.

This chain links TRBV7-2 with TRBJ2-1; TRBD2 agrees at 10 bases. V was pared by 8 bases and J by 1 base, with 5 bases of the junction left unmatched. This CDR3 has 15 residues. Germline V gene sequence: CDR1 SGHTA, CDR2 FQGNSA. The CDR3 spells CASRSSGRSYNEQFF. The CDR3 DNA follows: TGTGCCAGCCGAAGTAGCGGGAGGTCCTACAATGAGCAGTTCTTC. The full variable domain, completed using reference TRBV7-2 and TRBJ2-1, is GAGVSQSPSNKVTEKGKDVELRCDPISGHTALYWYRQSLGQGLEFLIYFQGNSAPDKSGLPSDRFSAERTGGSVSTLTIQRTQQEDSAVYLCASRSSGRSYNEQFFGPGTRLTVL.

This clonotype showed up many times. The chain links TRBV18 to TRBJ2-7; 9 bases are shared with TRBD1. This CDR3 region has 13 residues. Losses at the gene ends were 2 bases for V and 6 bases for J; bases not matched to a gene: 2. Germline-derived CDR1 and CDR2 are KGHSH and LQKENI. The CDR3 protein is CASSPKDRGEQYF. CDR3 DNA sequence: TGTGCCAGCTCACCAAAGGACAGGGGCGAGCAGTACTTC.

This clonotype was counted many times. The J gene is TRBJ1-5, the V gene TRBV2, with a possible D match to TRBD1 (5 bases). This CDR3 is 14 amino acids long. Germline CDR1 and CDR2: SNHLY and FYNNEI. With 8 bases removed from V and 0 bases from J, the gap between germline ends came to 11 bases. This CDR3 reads CASGGGYSNQPQHF. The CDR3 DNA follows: TGTGCCAGCGGGGGGGGATATAGCAATCAGCCCCAGCATTTT.

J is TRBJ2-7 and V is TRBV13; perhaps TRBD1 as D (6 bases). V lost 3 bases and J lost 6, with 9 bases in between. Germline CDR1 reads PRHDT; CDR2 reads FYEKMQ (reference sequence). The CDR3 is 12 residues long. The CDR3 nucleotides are TGTGCCAGCAGCTTTCTAGGGGGCGAGCAGTACTTC. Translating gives CASSFLGGEQYF.

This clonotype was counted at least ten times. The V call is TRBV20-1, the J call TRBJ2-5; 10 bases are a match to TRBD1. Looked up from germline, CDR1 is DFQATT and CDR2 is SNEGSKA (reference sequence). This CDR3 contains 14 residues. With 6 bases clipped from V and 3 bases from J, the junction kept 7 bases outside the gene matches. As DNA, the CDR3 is TGCAGTGCGAAAGACAGGGGGCGGGAAGAGACCCAGTACTTC. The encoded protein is CSAKDRGREETQYF.

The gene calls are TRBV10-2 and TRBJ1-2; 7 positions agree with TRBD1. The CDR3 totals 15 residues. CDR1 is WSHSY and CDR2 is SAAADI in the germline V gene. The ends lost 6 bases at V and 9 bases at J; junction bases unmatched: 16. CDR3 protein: CASSMNRDSRVSYTF. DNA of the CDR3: TGCGCCAGCAGCATGAACCGGGACAGCAGGGTTAGCTACACCTTC.

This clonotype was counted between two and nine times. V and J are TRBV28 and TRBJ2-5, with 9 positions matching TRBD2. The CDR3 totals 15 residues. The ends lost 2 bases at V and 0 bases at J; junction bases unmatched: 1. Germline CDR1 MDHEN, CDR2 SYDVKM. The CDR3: CASSLIAGDQETQYF. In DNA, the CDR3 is TGTGCCAGCAGTTTAATAGCGGGGGACCAAGAGACCCAGTACTTC.

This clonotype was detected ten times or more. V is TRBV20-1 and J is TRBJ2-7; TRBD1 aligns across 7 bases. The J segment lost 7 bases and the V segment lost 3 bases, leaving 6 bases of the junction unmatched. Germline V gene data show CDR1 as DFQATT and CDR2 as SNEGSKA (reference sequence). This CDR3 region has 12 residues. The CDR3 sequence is CSASYRGREQYF. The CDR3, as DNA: TGCAGTGCTAGTTATAGGGGGCGGGAGCAGTACTTC.

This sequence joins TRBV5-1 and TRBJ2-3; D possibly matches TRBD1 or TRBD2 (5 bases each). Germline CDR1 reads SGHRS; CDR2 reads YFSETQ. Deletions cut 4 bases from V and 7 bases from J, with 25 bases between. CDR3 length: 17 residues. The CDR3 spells CASSRTGMGDLFHTQYF. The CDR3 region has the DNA TGCGCCAGCAGCCGCACCGGGATGGGGGATCTCTTCCATACGCAGTATTTT.

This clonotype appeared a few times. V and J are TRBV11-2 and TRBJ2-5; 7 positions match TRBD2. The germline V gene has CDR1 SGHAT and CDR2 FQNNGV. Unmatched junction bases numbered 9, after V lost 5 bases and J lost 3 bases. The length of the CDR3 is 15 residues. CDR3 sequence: CASSNPLGGEETQYF. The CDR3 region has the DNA TGTGCCAGCAGCAACCCGCTTGGGGGGGAAGAGACCCAGTACTTC.

The CDR3 DNA sequence: TGTGCCAGCAGCCCGTCTAGCGGGGGGGCCCAAAACATTCAGTACTTC. Protein sequence: CASSPSSGGAQNIQYF. The gene calls are TRBV7-2 and TRBJ2-4, with TRBD2 matching over 12 bases. The CDR3 has 16 amino acids. The germline V gene encodes CDR1 SGHTA and CDR2 FQGNSA. J lost 5 bases, V lost 5 bases, and 7 bases had no gene match.

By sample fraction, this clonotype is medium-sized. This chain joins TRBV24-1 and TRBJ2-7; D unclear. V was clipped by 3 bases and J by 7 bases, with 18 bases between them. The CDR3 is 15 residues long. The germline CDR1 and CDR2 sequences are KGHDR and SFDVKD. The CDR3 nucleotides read TGTGCCACCAGTGATCTCCGGGCCGAAGAAGGGGAGCAGTACTTC. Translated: CATSDLRAEEGEQYF.

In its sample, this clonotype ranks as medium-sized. CDR3 sequence reads: CSVERQGRGTDTQYF. CDR3 sequence (DNA): TGCAGCGTTGAAAGGCAGGGAAGGGGCACAGATACGCAGTATTTT. The chain is built from TRBV29-1 and TRBJ2-3; D is possibly TRBD1 (5 bases). The CDR3 length is 15 residues. V lost 2 bases and J lost 1, with 13 bases in between. Germline V gene data show CDR1 as SQVTM and CDR2 as ANQGSEA.

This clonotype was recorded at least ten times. Here the CDR3 DNA reads TGCGCCAGCAGCTTGGGGCCGCTGAACACCGGGGAGCTGTTTTTT. Protein sequence: CASSLGPLNTGELFF. The chain employs TRBV5-1 and TRBJ2-2; D is unresolved. CDR1 is SGHRS, CDR2 YFSETQ, per germline. V lost 0 bases and J 1 base, leaving 7 bases between the germline ends. This CDR3 is 15 amino acids long.